The 14 T cell receptor beta chains listed next were all sequenced from one sample in a study of cytomegalovirus exposure and HLA in healthy donors (dated by TCRdb to about 2017). The library came from the immunoSEQ multiplex PCR assay. For the multiplex PCR, a mixture combining 60 forward primers for TCR Vbeta segments and 13 reverse primers for TCR Jbeta segments was used. TCRdb re-hosts the immuneACCESS table, in-frame sequences only. Its copies lack some clones; in the studies checked, an unresolved V gene accounts for under half of them, and the cause for the rest is not known. The sample data list some 130,000 clones, and more than 80% of these were observed just once. Over 4.5% of the sample belongs to the ten largest clones. Sequenced material: PBMCs. The receptors derive from a woman in her thirties or forties in good health and CMV-seropositive.

This clone was seen only a few times. The chain recombines TRBV9 with TRBJ2-7; TRBD1 agrees at 9 bases. Unmatched junction bases numbered 7, after V lost 5 bases and J lost 4 bases. Germline V lookup: CDR1 SGDLS, CDR2 YYNGEE. The CDR3 sequence is 14 residues long. The CDR3 DNA reads as TGTGCCAGCAGTTTGGACAGGGGCGGGTACGAGCAGTACTTC. Translated, it gives CASSLDRGGYEQYF.

The chain links TRBV6-1 to TRBJ2-3; TRBD1 is a possible D gene (5 bases). The CDR3 length is 13 residues. Germline values: CDR1 MNHNS, CDR2 SASEGT. The V end lost 4 bases, the J end lost 6 bases, and 11 bases lay between the germline ends. The CDR3 bases are TGTGCCAGCAGTGCGACAGTAGCCGATACGCAGTATTTT. Its protein product is CASSATVADTQYF.

This sequence joins TRBV5-1 and TRBJ1-2, with a tentative D call TRBD1 (5 bases). Germline values: CDR1 SGHRS, CDR2 YFSETQ. V was pared by 2 bases and J by 3 bases, with 11 bases between. The CDR3 has 14 amino acids. CDR3 residues: CASSFGAGDYGYTF. The CDR3 region has the DNA TGCGCCAGCAGCTTTGGGGCTGGTGACTATGGCTACACCTTC.

J is TRBJ2-4 and V is TRBV7-9, with 11 bases aligning to TRBD1. The germline CDR1 and CDR2 sequences are SEHNR and FQNEAQ (reference sequence). V gave up 5 bases and J gave up 2 bases; unmatched junction bases: 5. The CDR3 contains 16 residues. The CDR3 DNA reads as TGTGCCAGCAGCCCAGGGACAGGGGGGACCAAAAACATTCAGTACTTC. It translates to CASSPGTGGTKNIQYF.

The V gene is TRBV7-8, the J gene TRBJ1-1; D remains unclear. Trimming stripped 4 bases from V and 6 bases from J, with 15 bases between. The CDR3 covers 14 residues. Germline V lookup: CDR1 SGHVS, CDR2 FQNEAQ. CDR3 in amino acids: CASSSKRGAAEAFF. CDR3 nucleotides: TGTGCCAGCAGCTCCAAACGGGGAGCCGCTGAAGCTTTCTTT.

This chain's CDR3 is CSVESGLQETQYF. Written as DNA, the CDR3 is TGCAGCGTTGAATCGGGACTACAAGAGACCCAGTACTTC. The chain couples TRBV29-1 to TRBJ2-5; 7 bases line up with TRBD2. CDR1 is SQVTM and CDR2 is ANQGSEA in the germline V gene. This CDR3 region has 13 residues. Trimming cost V 2 bases and J 2 bases; bases outside gene matches: 2.

The chain couples TRBV4-1 to TRBJ2-3; weak D call: TRBD1 (6 bases). The V gene lost 4 bases and the J gene lost 3 bases, with 14 bases spanning the gap. Germline CDR1 is MGHRA and CDR2 is YSYEKL. The CDR3 is 15 residues long. CDR3 in DNA: TGCGCCAGCAGCCTCCAAGAGGACAGAACAGATACGCAGTATTTT. Its protein is CASSLQEDRTDTQYF.

The J gene is TRBJ2-1, the V gene TRBV2, with D perhaps TRBD1 (5 bases). Germline lookup yields CDR1 SNHLY and CDR2 FYNNEI. The V gene lost 6 bases and the J gene lost 4 bases, with 7 bases spanning the gap. CDR3 size: 12 residues. The CDR3 nucleotides are TGTGCCAGCAGACCAGGGTACAATGAGCAGTTCTTC. Protein product: CASRPGYNEQFF.

This sequence joins TRBV7-2 and TRBJ2-7; D remains ambiguous. Between the trimmed V and J ends, which lost 1 base and 6 bases, there was a span of 10 bases. In germline, CDR1 is SGHTA, CDR2 FQGNSA. This CDR3 has 13 amino acids. CDR3 in DNA: TGTGCCAGCAGCTTAGAGAACTCACTCGAGCAGTACTTC. Translated, it gives CASSLENSLEQYF.

V and J are TRBV27 and TRBJ1-1, with TRBD1 matching 8 bases. The V gene end was trimmed by 0 bases and the J gene end by 4 bases; junction bases not matched to a gene: 10. Germline V lookup: CDR1 MNHEY, CDR2 SMNVEV (reference sequence). The CDR3 has 17 amino acids. CDR3 DNA sequence: TGTGCCAGCAGTTTATCGAGCGCCATCAGGGGGCGCACTGAAGCTTTCTTT. The encoded protein is CASSLSSAIRGRTEAFF.

The rearrangement links TRBV5-1 to TRBJ2-6; D is perhaps TRBD1 (5 bases). This CDR3 has 14 amino acids. Trimming removed 3 bases from V and 1 base from J, with 5 bases in between. Germline assignment: CDR1 SGHRS and CDR2 YFSETQ. The CDR3 reads CASSSGSGANVLTF. The CDR3 coding sequence is TGCGCCAGCAGCTCAGGGTCTGGGGCCAACGTCCTGACTTTC.

The V and J genes are TRBV9 and TRBJ2-7; tentative D call: TRBD1 (6 bases). The CDR3 has 14 amino acids. The germline CDR1 and CDR2 sequences are SGDLS and YYNGEE. V was clipped by 0 bases and J by 6 bases, with 13 bases between them. This chain's CDR3 is CASSVGGDTSEQYF. The CDR3 DNA sequence: TGTGCCAGCAGCGTAGGTGGGGACACCAGCGAGCAGTACTTC.

The chain is built from TRBV6-5 and TRBJ2-5; no clear D gene. Looked up from germline, CDR1 is MNHEY and CDR2 is SVGAGI. CDR3 size: 14 residues. Trimming pared 0 bases from V and 1 base from J, leaving 6 bases between. The CDR3 is CASSYSQAQETQYF. DNA of the CDR3: TGTGCCAGCAGTTACTCCCAAGCCCAAGAGACCCAGTACTTC.

The table lists this clone with a few counts. The CDR3 DNA reads as TGCGCCAGCAGCTTGGAACTAGCGGGACAAGATACGCAGTATTTT. Amino acids: CASSLELAGQDTQYF. The V and J genes are TRBV5-1 and TRBJ2-3, with 10 bases fitting TRBD2. The CDR3 has 15 residues. V dropped 0 bases and J dropped 5; count of bases not matched to a gene: 3. Germline V gene sequence: CDR1 SGHRS, CDR2 YFSETQ.